The 12 T cell receptor beta chains below come from one sample, sequenced in a study of early T cells in non-severe SARS-CoV-2 infection (dated by TCRdb to 2020 to 2023). The library was obtained by 5' RACE. Data came from a NextSeq 500. The public reads were run again by TCRdb, first through fastp at Q25 and then through MiXCR, and only productive beta chains were kept. Rows matching on CDR3 protein sequence are summarized as one entry with the most common DNA and genes. The table for this sample lists about 48,000 distinct CDR3 sequences; around 10% of them were counted only once. The top ten hold about 7.7% of the sample. Specimen: whole blood. All receptors come from an adult who was a healthcare worker with PCR-confirmed SARS-CoV-2 infection or an uninfected control (not recorded which).

This clonotype was recorded many times. The genes are TRBV20-1 and TRBJ1-1, with TRBD1 matching 7 bases. Germline CDR1 is DFQATT and CDR2 is SNEGSKA (reference sequence). The trim removed 5 bases at V and 3 bases at J, leaving 9 bases unmatched. This CDR3 comprises 14 residues. In DNA form, the CDR3 reads TGCAGTGCTCCACTTCAGGGGGACTACACTGAAGCTTTCTTT. Translation gives CSAPLQGDYTEAFF.

The chain employs TRBV30 and TRBJ2-7; D might be TRBD1 (7 bases). Germline CDR1 and CDR2: GTSNPN and SVGIG (reference sequence). This CDR3 comprises 13 residues. V lost 0 bases, J lost 6 bases, and 12 bases lay in between. In DNA, the CDR3 is TGTGCCTGGAGTGTACAGGAGGGGGCCGAGCAGTACTTC. Translated, it gives CAWSVQEGAEQYF.

The rearrangement links TRBV11-2 to TRBJ2-6, with unresolved D. The CDR3 is 16 amino acids. Germline assignment: CDR1 SGHAT and CDR2 FQNNGV. Trimming took off 2 bases at V and 1 base at J, with 9 bases between the two ends. DNA for the CDR3: TGTGCCAGCAGCTTATTCGGGTTTTCTGGGGCCAACGTCCTGACTTTC. Protein sequence: CASSLFGFSGANVLTF.

This clonotype was picked up many times. The V and J genes are TRBV5-1 and TRBJ1-1; tentatively, D is TRBD1 (5 bases). In germline, CDR1 is SGHRS, CDR2 YFSETQ. This CDR3 has 17 amino acids. The V and J ends lost 0 bases and 5 bases respectively, with 20 bases between them. Here the CDR3 reads CASSLGSLGREETEAFF. The DNA for the CDR3 is TGCGCCAGCAGCTTGGGGAGCCTAGGCAGGGAGGAGACTGAAGCTTTCTTT. Variable domain in full (rest from reference TRBV5-1 and TRBJ1-1): KAGVTQTPRYLIKTRGQQVTLSCSPISGHRSVSWYQQTPGQGLQFLFEYFSETQRNKGNFPGRFSGRQFSNSRSEMNVSTLELGDSALYLCASSLGSLGREETEAFFGQGTRLTVV.

This clonotype was recorded many times. V usage is TRBV27 and J usage is TRBJ2-4; D might be TRBD1 (6 bases). V lost 5 bases, J lost 0 bases, and 14 bases lay in between. The CDR3 is made up of 16 amino acids. Germline-derived CDR1 and CDR2 are MNHEY and SMNVEV (reference sequence). The CDR3 DNA follows: TGTGCCAGCAGTCTTTGGACAGACCTAGCCAAAAACATTCAGTACTTC. The encoded protein is CASSLWTDLAKNIQYF.

The gene calls are TRBV6-5 and TRBJ2-7, with 8 bases lining up with TRBD2. Germline V gene data show CDR1 as MNHEY and CDR2 as SVGAGI. The CDR3 consists of 15 residues. After removal of 5 bases from V and 2 bases from J, the junction contained 8 bases not matched to a gene. For the CDR3, the DNA is TGTGCCAGCAGTCTCACTAGCGGCAAAACCTACGAGCAGTACTTC. Amino acids: CASSLTSGKTYEQYF.

This clonotype was counted many times. This sequence joins TRBV10-3 and TRBJ1-2, with D possibly being TRBD1 (5 bases). V was clipped by 6 bases and J by 7 bases, with 21 bases between them. The germline CDR1 and CDR2 sequences are ENHRY and SYGVKD. The CDR3 loop spans 15 amino acids. CDR3 protein: CAIRTPGGEAGGYTF. DNA for the CDR3: TGTGCCATCAGGACTCCCGGGGGGGAGGCTGGTGGCTACACCTTC.

In its sample, this clonotype was seen many times. CDR3 amino acids: CSGDLAGAEQFF. In nucleotides, the CDR3 is TGCAGCGGGGATCTAGCGGGAGCCGAGCAGTTCTTC. The chain couples TRBV29-1 to TRBJ2-1, with 10 bases lining up with TRBD2. Germline CDR1 reads SQVTM; CDR2 reads ANQGSEA. The CDR3 is made up of 12 amino acids. The J segment lost 10 bases and the V segment lost 7 bases, leaving 7 bases of the junction unmatched.

This clonotype appeared many times. The gene calls are TRBV29-1 and TRBJ2-3, with 9 bases fitting TRBD1. CDR1 and CDR2 (germline): SQVTM, ANQGSEA. The CDR3 extends over 14 amino acids. The V and J ends lost 6 bases and 2 bases, in that order; junction bases with no gene match: 6. CDR3 in amino acids: CSVERDRDTDTQYF. In DNA, the CDR3 is TGCAGCGTCGAGAGGGACAGGGACACAGATACGCAGTATTTT.

Many counts were recorded for this clonotype. The chain recombines TRBV7-9 with TRBJ2-1, with D possibly matching TRBD2 (6 bases). Between the trimmed V and J ends, which lost 8 bases and 0 bases, there was a span of 14 bases. The germline V gene encodes CDR1 SEHNR and CDR2 FQNEAQ (reference sequence). The CDR3 is 15 residues long. CDR3 amino acids: CASRAGLSSYNEQFF. The DNA of the CDR3 is TGTGCCAGCCGGGCGGGATTAAGCTCCTACAATGAGCAGTTCTTC.

This clonotype was seen repeatedly, ten times or more. V usage is TRBV20-1 and J usage is TRBJ1-1; no reliable D call. Between the trimmed V and J ends, which lost 3 bases and 3 bases, there was a span of 17 bases. The germline CDR1 and CDR2 sequences are DFQATT and SNEGSKA (reference sequence). CDR3 size: 15 residues. The CDR3 here is CSARVPGRVDTEAFF. The DNA of the CDR3 is TGCAGTGCTAGGGTGCCTGGGCGGGTCGACACTGAAGCTTTCTTT.

This clonotype was found many times. J is TRBJ2-1 and V is TRBV11-2, with TRBD1 as a possible D gene (5 bases). The germline V gene has CDR1 SGHAT and CDR2 FQNNGV. Trimming left V 5 bases short and J 10 bases short, with 6 bases between. CDR3 length: 10 residues. As DNA, the CDR3 is TGTGCCAGCAGCGGGGCGGAGCAGTTCTTC. Its protein product is CASSGAEQFF.